Following are 9 T cell receptor beta chains from one sample sequenced in a study of T cells after yellow fever vaccination. TCRdb passed the 5' RACE reads through MiXCR, listing each CDR3 protein once. The sample contains around 73,000 distinct CDR3 sequences, around 7.7% of which appear only once. Sequencing was performed on CD8+ T cells sorted from PBMCs, taken on the day of the yellow fever booster vaccination. These receptors were obtained from a man aged 30-40 years who received the YFV17D yellow fever vaccine.

The sample holds a few counts of this clonotype. The V call is TRBV27, the J call TRBJ2-1; unclear D gene. The ends were cut back, 3 bases at V and 12 bases at J, with 24 bases in the middle. This CDR3 contains 16 residues. CDR1 is MNHEY and CDR2 is SMNVEV in the germline V gene (reference sequence). The CDR3 DNA follows: TGTGCCAGCAGTTTTTTGAACCATCCAGATCAGTTTGGGCAGTTCTTC. As protein: CASSFLNHPDQFGQFF.

This clonotype was seen only a few times. The chain has TRBV20-1 and TRBJ2-1; weak D call: TRBD1 (6 bases). CDR3 length: 15 residues. V was clipped by 0 bases and J by 5 bases, with 14 bases between them. CDR1 is DFQATT and CDR2 is SNEGSKA in the germline V gene (reference sequence). The CDR3 DNA sequence: TGCAGTGCTAGAGATCTCAGGGGAATACACAATGAGCAGTTCTTC. It translates to CSARDLRGIHNEQFF.

There are a few counts of this clonotype. The V call is TRBV6-5, the J call TRBJ1-1, with 8 bases lining up with TRBD1. The CDR3 spans 17 residues. The germline V gene has CDR1 MNHEY and CDR2 SVGAGI. V lost 2 bases, J lost 4 bases, and 12 bases stayed unmatched. DNA for the CDR3: TGTGCCAGCAGTTACGCCATCCTACAGGGGGTGGCCACTGAAGCTTTCTTT. Translated, it gives CASSYAILQGVATEAFF.

The rearrangement joins TRBV6-5 to TRBJ2-3; weak D call: TRBD1 (7 bases). Germline loops: CDR1 MNHEY, CDR2 SVGAGI. Trimming removed 4 bases from V and 4 bases from J, with 12 bases in between. There are 14 residues in the CDR3. CDR3 in DNA: TGTGCCAGCAGTTTGGAGGGGGCGTCAGATACGCAGTATTTT. Amino acids: CASSLEGASDTQYF.

The chain carries TRBV24-1 and TRBJ2-3; D may be TRBD2 (6 bases). The CDR3 consists of 15 residues. Germline V CDR1 and CDR2: KGHDR, SFDVKD. Trimming cost V 7 bases and J 6 bases, with 19 bases left between them. CDR3 in DNA: TGTGCCACCAGCCAACGGGGACTCCCTGCGGATACGCAGTATTTT. Translation gives CATSQRGLPADTQYF.

This sequence joins TRBV20-1 and TRBJ2-3; 9 bases are shared with TRBD2. The CDR3 is made up of 15 amino acids. Germline V lookup: CDR1 DFQATT, CDR2 SNEGSKA (reference sequence). Trimming removed 4 bases from V and 2 bases from J; junction bases left unmatched: 7. This CDR3 is CSANSGSQPTDTQYF. The CDR3 DNA reads as TGCAGTGCTAATAGCGGGAGCCAACCCACAGATACGCAGTATTTT.

The rearrangement uses TRBV7-6 and TRBJ2-7; D unclear. CDR3 length: 12 amino acids. Trimming took off 2 bases at V and 2 bases at J, with 4 bases between the two ends. From germline, CDR1 is SGHVS and CDR2 FNYEAQ. The CDR3 sequence: CASSLNPYEQYF. CDR3 DNA sequence: TGTGCCAGCAGCTTAAATCCCTACGAGCAGTACTTC.

The chain has TRBV12-3 or TRBV12-4 and TRBJ1-1; D is undetermined. V lost 6 bases to trimming and J lost 13 bases, with 21 bases between them. The CDR3 totals 13 residues. The CDR3 nucleotides are TGTGCCAGCAGGATCCCTGGGTCCCTTTGGGTTTTCTTT. Translated: CASRIPGSLWVFF.

This clonotype showed up many times. This chain links TRBV11-2 with TRBJ2-3, with a possible D match to TRBD2 (6 bases). Germline loops: CDR1 SGHAT, CDR2 FQNNGV. V gave up 0 bases and J gave up 4 bases, with 17 bases separating them. The CDR3 has 17 residues. CDR3 in amino acids: CASSLEVLAGGADTQYF. CDR3 bases: TGTGCCAGCAGCTTAGAAGTTTTAGCCGGGGGAGCAGATACGCAGTATTTT.